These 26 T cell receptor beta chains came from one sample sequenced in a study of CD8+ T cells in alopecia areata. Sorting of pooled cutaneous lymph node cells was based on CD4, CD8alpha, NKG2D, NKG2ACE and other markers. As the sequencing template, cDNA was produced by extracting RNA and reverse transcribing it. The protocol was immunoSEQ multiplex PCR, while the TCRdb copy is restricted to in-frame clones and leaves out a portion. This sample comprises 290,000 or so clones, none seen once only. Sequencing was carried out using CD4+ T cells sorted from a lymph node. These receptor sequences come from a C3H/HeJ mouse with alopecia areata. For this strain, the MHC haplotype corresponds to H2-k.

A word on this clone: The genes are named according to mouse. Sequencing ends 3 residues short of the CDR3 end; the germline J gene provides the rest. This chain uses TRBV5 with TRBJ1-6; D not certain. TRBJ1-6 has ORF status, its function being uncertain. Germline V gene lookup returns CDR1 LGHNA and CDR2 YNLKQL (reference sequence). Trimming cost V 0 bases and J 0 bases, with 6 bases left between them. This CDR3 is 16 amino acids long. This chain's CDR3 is CASSQDPDSYNSPLYF. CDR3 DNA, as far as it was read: TGTGCCAGCAGCCAAGATCCAGATTCCTATAATTCGCCC.

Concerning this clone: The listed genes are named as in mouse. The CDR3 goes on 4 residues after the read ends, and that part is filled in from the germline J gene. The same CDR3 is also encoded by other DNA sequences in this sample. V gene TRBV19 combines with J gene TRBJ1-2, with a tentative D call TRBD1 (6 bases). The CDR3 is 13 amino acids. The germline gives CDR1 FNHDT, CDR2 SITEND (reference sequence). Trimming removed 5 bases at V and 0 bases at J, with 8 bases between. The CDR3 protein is CASRRTANSDYTF. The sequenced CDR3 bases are TGTGCCAGCAGACGGACAGCAAACTCC.

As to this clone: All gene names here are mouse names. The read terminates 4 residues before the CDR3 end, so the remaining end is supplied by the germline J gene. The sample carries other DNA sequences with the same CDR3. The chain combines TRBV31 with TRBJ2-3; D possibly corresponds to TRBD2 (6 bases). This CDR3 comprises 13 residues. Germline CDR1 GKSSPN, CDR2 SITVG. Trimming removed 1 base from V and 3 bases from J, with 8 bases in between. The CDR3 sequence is CAWSPGGAETLYF. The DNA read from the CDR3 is TGTGCCTGGAGTCCCGGGGGGGCAGAA.

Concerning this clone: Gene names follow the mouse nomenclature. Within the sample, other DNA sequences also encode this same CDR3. CDR3 DNA (partial): TGTGCCAGCAGCCAACAGGGGAACACCGGG. It codes for CASSQQGNTG. The CDR3, in full, reads CASSQQGNTGQLYF. This sequence joins TRBV2 and TRBJ2-2; D is perhaps TRBD1 (6 bases). The sequence runs out 4 residues before the end of the CDR3; the remainder is reconstructed from the germline J gene. Between the trimmed V and J ends, which lost 2 bases and 2 bases, there was a span of 6 bases. The CDR3 is 14 residues long. The V gene's germline CDR1 is LGHNA and CDR2 YSYQKL.

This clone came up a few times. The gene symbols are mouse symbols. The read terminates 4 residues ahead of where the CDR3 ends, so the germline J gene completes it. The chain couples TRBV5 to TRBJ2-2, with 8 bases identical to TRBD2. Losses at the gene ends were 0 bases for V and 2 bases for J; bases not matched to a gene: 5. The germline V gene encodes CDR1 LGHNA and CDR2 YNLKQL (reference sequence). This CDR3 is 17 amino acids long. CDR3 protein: CASSQDGGGGNTGQLYF. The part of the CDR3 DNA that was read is TGTGCCAGCAGCCAAGATGGGGGGGGCGGGAACACCGGG.

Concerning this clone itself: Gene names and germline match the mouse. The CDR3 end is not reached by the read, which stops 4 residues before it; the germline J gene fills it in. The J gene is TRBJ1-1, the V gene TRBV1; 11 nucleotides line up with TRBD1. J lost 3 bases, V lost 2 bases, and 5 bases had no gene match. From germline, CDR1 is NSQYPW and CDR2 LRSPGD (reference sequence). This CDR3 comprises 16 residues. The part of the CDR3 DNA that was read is TGCACCTGCAGTGCAACCGGGACAGGGGGGGACACA. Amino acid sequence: CTCSATGTGGDT. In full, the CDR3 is CTCSATGTGGDTEVFF.

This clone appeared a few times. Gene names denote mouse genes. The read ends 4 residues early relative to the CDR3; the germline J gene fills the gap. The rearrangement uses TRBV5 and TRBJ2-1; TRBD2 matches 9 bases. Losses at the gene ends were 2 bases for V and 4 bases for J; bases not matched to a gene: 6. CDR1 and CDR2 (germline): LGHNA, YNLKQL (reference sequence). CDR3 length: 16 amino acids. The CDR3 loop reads CASSQSPGGGYAEQFF. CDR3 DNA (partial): TGTGCCAGCAGCCAATCGCCTGGGGGGGGGTATGCT.

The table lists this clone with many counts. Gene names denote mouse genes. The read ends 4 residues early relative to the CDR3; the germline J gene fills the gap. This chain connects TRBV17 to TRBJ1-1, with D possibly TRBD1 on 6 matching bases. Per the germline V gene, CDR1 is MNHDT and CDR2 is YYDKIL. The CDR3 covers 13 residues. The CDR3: CASSTLGGREVFF. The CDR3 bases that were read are TGTGCTAGCAGTACACTGGGGGGGCGA.

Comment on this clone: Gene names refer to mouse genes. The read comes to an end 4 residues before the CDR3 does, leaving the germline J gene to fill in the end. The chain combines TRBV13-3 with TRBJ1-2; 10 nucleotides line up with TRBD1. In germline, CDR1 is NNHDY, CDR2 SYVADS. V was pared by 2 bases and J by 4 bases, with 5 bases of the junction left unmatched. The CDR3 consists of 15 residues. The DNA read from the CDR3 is TGTGCCAGCAGTGAGAGCCGGACAGGGGGCTCC. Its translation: CASSESRTGGS. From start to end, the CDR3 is CASSESRTGGSDYTF.

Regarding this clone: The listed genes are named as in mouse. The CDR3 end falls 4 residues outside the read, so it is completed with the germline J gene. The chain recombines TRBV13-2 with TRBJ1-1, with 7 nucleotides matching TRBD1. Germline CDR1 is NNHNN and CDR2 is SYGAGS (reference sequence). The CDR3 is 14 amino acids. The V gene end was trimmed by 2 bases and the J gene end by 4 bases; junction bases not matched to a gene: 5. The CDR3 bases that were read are TGTGCCAGCGGTGAGAGACAGGGCCCCACA. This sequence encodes CASGERQGPT. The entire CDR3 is CASGERQGPTEVFF.

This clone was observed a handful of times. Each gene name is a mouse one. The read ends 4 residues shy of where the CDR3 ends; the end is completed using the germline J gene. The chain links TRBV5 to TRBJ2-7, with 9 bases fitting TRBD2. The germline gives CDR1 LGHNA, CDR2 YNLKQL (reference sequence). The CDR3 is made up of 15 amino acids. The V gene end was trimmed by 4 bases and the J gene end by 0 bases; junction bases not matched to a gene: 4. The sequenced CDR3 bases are TGTGCCAGCAGCCTCATGGGGGGGCGCTCCTAT. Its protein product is CASSLMGGRSY. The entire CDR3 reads CASSLMGGRSYEQYF.

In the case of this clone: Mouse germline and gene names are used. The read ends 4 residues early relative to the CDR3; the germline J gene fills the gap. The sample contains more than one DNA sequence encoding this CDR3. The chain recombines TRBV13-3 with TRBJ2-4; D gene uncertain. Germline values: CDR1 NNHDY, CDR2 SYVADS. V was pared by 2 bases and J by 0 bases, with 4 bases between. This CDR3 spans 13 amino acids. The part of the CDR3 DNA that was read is TGTGCCAGCAGTGAGTCTAGTCAAAAC. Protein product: CASSESSQN. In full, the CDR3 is CASSESSQNTLYF.

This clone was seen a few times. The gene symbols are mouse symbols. The CDR3 is CASSSPGTGSSYEQYF. CDR3 DNA, as far as it was read: TGTGCCAGCAGCTCCCCCGGGACAGGGAGCTCCTAT. The genes are TRBV13-1 and TRBJ2-7, with 9 bases aligning to TRBD1. With the read ending 4 residues before the CDR3 end, the germline J gene is used to fill in that end. The CDR3 has 16 residues. With V trimmed by 5 bases and J by 0 bases, 9 bases remained unmatched. Germline CDR1 and CDR2: NSHNY and SYGAGN.

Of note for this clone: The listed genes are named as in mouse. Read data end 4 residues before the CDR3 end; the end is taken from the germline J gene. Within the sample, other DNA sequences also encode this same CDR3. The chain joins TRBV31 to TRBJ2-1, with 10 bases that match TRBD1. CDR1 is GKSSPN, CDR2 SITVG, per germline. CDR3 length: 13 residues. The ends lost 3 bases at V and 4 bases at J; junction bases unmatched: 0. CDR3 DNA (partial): TGTGCCTGGAGGGACAGGGGGTATGCT. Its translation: CAWRDRGYA. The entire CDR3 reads CAWRDRGYAEQFF.

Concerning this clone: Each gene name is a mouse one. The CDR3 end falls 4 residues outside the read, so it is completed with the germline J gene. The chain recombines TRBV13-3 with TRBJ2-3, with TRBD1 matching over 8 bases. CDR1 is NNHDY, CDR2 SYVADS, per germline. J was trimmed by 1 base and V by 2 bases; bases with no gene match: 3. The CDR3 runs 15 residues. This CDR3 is CASSDRGRGAETLYF. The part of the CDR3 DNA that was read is TGTGCCAGCAGTGACAGGGGGCGCGGTGCAGAA.

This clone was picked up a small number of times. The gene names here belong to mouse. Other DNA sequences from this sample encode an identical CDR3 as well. The CDR3 bases that were read are TGTGCCAGCAGTACTCTGGCTAGTGCAGAA. This gives the protein CASSTLASAE. The CDR3 reads in full as CASSTLASAETLYF. The chain carries TRBV19 and TRBJ2-3; no firm D call. Sequencing ends 4 residues short of the CDR3 end; the germline J gene provides the rest. Trimming took off 3 bases at V and 0 bases at J, with 8 bases between the two ends. The germline V gene has CDR1 FNHDT and CDR2 SITEND (reference sequence). This CDR3 has 14 residues.

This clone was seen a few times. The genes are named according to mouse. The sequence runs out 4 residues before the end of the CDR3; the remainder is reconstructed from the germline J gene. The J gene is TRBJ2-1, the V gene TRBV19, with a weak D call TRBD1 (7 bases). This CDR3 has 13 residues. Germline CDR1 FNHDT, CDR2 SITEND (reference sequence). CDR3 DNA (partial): TGTGCCAGCAGTATGAGGGGGCTGGCT. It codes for CASSMRGLA. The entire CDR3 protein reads CASSMRGLAEQFF.

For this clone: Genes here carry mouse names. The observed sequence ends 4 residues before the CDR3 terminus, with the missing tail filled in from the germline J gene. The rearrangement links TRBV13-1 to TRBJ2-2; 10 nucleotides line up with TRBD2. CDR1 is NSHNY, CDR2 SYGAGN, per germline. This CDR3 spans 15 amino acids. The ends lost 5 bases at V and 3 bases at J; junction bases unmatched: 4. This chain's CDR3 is CASRRLGGDTGQLYF. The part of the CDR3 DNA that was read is TGTGCCAGCAGGCGACTGGGGGGCGACACCGGG.

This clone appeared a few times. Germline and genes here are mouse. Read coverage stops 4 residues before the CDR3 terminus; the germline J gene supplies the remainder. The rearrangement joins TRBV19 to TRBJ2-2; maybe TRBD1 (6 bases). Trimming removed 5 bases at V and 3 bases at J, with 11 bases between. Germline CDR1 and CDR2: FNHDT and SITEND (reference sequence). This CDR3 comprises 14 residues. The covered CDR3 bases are TGTGCCAGCAGCCCCCAGGGGTACACCGGG. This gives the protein CASSPQGYTG. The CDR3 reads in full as CASSPQGYTGQLYF. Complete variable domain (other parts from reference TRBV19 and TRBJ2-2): GGIITQTPKFLIGQEGQKLTLKCQQNFNHDTMYWYRQDSGKGLRLIYYSITENDLQKGDLSEGYDASREKKSSFSLTVTSAQKNEMAVFLCASSPQGYTGQLYFGEGSKLTVL.

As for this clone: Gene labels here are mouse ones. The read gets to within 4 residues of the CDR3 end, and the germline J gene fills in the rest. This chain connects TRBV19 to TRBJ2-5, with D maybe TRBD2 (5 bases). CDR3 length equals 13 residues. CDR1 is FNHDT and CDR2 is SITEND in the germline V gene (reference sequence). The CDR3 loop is CASSMLGEDTQYF. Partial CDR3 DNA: TGTGCCAGCAGTATGCTGGGAGAAGAC. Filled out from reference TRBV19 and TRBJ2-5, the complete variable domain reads GGIITQTPKFLIGQEGQKLTLKCQQNFNHDTMYWYRQDSGKGLRLIYYSITENDLQKGDLSEGYDASREKKSSFSLTVTSAQKNEMAVFLCASSMLGEDTQYFGPGTRLLVL.

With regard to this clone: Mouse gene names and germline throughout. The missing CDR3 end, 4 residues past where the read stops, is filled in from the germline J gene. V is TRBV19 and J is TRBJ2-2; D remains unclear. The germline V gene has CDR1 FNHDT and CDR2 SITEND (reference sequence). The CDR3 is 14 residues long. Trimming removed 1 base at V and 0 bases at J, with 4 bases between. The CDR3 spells CASSITPNTGQLYF. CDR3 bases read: TGTGCCAGCAGTATAACTCCAAACACCGGG.

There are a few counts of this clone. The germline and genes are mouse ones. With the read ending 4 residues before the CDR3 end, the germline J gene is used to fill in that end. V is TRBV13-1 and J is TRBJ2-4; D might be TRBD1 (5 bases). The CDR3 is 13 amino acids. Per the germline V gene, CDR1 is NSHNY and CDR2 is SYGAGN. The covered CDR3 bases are TGTGCCAGCAGTGGGACAATCGAAAAC. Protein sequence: CASSGTIEN. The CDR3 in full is CASSGTIENTLYF.

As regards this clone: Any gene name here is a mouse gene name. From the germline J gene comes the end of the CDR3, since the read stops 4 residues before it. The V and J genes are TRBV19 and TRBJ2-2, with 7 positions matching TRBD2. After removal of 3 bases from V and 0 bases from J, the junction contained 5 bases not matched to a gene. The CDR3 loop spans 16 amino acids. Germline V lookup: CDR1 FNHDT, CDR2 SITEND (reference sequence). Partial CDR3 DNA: TGTGCCAGCAGTACCCCGGACTGGACAAACACCGGG. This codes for CASSTPDWTNTG. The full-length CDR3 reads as CASSTPDWTNTGQLYF.

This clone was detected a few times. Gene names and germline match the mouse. The CDR3 bases that were read are TGTGCCAGCAGTCCCGGACTGGGGAGCTAT. It codes for CASSPGLGSY. The CDR3, in full, reads CASSPGLGSYEQYF. The chain links TRBV13-1 to TRBJ2-7; 9 bases line up with TRBD2. The read ends 4 residues shy of where the CDR3 ends; the end is completed using the germline J gene. The junction had 5 bases not matched to a gene; V was cut back by 4 bases and J by 3 bases. Germline CDR1 and CDR2: NSHNY and SYGAGN. The CDR3 runs 14 residues.

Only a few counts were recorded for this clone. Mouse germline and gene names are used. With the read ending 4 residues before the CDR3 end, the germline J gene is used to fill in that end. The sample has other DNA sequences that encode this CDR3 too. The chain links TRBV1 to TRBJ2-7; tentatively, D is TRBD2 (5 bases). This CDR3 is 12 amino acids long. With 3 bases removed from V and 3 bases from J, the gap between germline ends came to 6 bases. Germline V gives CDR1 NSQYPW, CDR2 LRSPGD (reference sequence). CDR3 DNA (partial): TGCACCTGCAGTGCGACTGTCTAT. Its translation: CTCSATVY. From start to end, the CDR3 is CTCSATVYEQYF.

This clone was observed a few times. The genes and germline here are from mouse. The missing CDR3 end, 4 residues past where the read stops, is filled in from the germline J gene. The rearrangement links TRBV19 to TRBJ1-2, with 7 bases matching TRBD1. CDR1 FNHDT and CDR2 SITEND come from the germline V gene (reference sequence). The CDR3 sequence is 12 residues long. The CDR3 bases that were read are TGTGCCAGCACCTTCGACAGGGAC. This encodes CASTFDRD. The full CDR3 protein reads CASTFDRDDYTF.